This T cell receptor beta chain appears in the sequencing data of a study of blood T cell repertoires in COVID-19. The table came from immunoSEQ multiplex PCR; TCRdb's copy has only in-frame clones and leaves some out. The table records about 300,000 clones, nearly 90% of them present only once. The CDR3 runs 13 residues. Looked up from germline, CDR1 is SGHTS and CDR2 is YDEGEE. V lost 3 bases and J 3 bases, leaving 9 bases between the germline ends. Participant reports of clinical history set cohort assignment. What the recovered Cohort 3 donors had was two negative PCRs, clearance, or symptom resolution.

This chain joins TRBV5-8 and TRBJ1-2; TRBD1 is a possible D gene (5 bases). This clonotype originated in a woman aged 30 to 39 who had recovered from COVID-19. Sequenced sample: PBMCs or T cells enriched from blood (not recorded which). This CDR3 reads CASSSDSYYGYTF. In nucleotides, the CDR3 is TGTGCCAGCAGCTCTGACAGCTACTATGGCTACACCTTC.